Below, 21 T cell receptor beta chains from the same sample are listed, as sequenced in a study of cytomegalovirus exposure and HLA in healthy donors. PCR amplification relied on 60 Vbeta primers (plus 13 Jbeta primers). Profiling relied on immunoSEQ multiplex PCR, and the TCRdb table lists in-frame clones only, not all of them. The table for this sample gives about 20,000 clones. Sequenced material: PBMCs. Receptors were obtained from a man aged 60-69 years in good health and CMV-seropositive.

The J gene is TRBJ1-2, the V gene TRBV9; weak D call: TRBD1 (6 bases). Trimming took off 4 bases at V and 7 bases at J, with 20 bases between the two ends. The CDR3 runs 15 residues. Germline V gene lookup returns CDR1 SGDLS and CDR2 YYNGEE. The CDR3 nucleotides are TGTGCCAGCAGCAAGGGGGGGGTCAGGGTCGGTGGCTACACCTTC. Amino acid sequence: CASSKGGVRVGGYTF. Variable domain in full (rest from reference TRBV9 and TRBJ1-2): DSGVTQTPKHLITATGQRVTLRCSPRSGDLSVYWYQQSLDQGLQFLIQYYNGEERAKGNILERFSAQQFPDLHSELNLSSLELGDSALYFCASSKGGVRVGGYTFGSGTRLTVV.

This chain links TRBV29-1 with TRBJ2-7; TRBD1 matches at 7 bases. This CDR3 has 13 residues. Trimming cost V 7 bases and J 2 bases; bases outside gene matches: 8. The germline V gene has CDR1 SQVTM and CDR2 ANQGSEA. The CDR3 DNA sequence: TGCAGCGCAGCTCCCGGGACAGCCTACGAGCAGTACTTC. Translation: CSAAPGTAYEQYF.

The chain recombines TRBV5-1 with TRBJ2-7, with 7 bases aligning to TRBD1. The germline CDR1 and CDR2 sequences are SGHRS and YFSETQ. CDR3 length: 13 residues. Trimming at V came to 3 bases and at J to 6 bases, leaving 6 bases not matched to a gene. CDR3 protein: CASSWGPGGEQYF. CDR3 nucleotides: TGCGCCAGCAGCTGGGGCCCAGGGGGCGAGCAGTACTTC.

The chain has TRBV18 and TRBJ1-6; D uncertain. The CDR3 loop spans 13 amino acids. Trimming shortened V by 2 bases and J by 13 bases, and 12 bases separated the two germline ends. Germline CDR1 is KGHSH and CDR2 is LQKENI. CDR3 protein: CASSPDKAYPLHF. The CDR3 nucleotides are TGTGCCAGCTCACCAGACAAGGCCTACCCCCTCCACTTT.

The V and J genes are TRBV10-3 and TRBJ2-3, with TRBD2 matching over 9 bases. This CDR3 region has 16 residues. The germline CDR1 and CDR2 sequences are ENHRY and SYGVKD. V dropped 0 bases and J dropped 4; count of bases not matched to a gene: 5. The CDR3 region is CAISESGSGSPDTQYF. The CDR3 coding sequence is TGTGCCATCAGTGAGTCGGGTAGCGGGAGCCCAGATACGCAGTATTTT.

V and J are TRBV11-2 and TRBJ1-3; D unclear. V lost 0 bases and J lost 4, with 10 bases in between. CDR3 size: 15 residues. Germline assignment: CDR1 SGHAT and CDR2 FQNNGV. In nucleotides, the CDR3 is TGTGCCAGCAGCTTAGAAATACCGCGAGGAAACACCATATATTTT. Translated, it gives CASSLEIPRGNTIYF.

Turning to this clone: One end of the junction does not line up with germline, which may come from a read error. The chain is built from TRBV5-1 and TRBJ2-7; D is perhaps TRBD2 (5 bases). Per the germline V gene, CDR1 is SGHRS and CDR2 is YFSETQ. The CDR3 extends over 16 amino acids. The CDR3 protein is CASSFAPSLAAMEHYF. In DNA form, the CDR3 reads TGCGCCAGCAGTTTTGCCCCCAGCCTAGCCGCAATGGAGCACTACTTC. Filled out from reference TRBV5-1 and TRBJ2-7, the complete variable domain reads KAGVTQTPRYLIKTRGQQVTLSCSPISGHRSVSWYQQTPGQGLQFLFEYFSETQRNKGNFPGRFSGRQFSNSRSEMNVSTLELGDSALYLCASSFAPSLAAMEHYFGPGTRLTVT.

The CDR3 loop is CASSISNWRQTGELFF. CDR3 DNA: TGTGCCAGTAGTATCTCCAACTGGAGACAGACCGGGGAGCTGTTTTTT. The rearrangement joins TRBV19 to TRBJ2-2; TRBD1 is a possible D gene (5 bases). Germline assignment: CDR1 LNHDA and CDR2 SQIVND (reference sequence). There are 16 residues in the CDR3. The V and J ends lost 3 bases and 5 bases respectively, with 16 bases between them. Based on the CDR3 plus reference TRBV19 and TRBJ2-2, the full variable domain is DGGITQSPKYLFRKEGQNVTLSCEQNLNHDAMYWYRQDPGQGLRLIYYSQIVNDFQKGDIAEGYSVSREKKESFPLTVTSAQKNPTAFYLCASSISNWRQTGELFFGEGSRLTVL.

The chain links TRBV7-9 to TRBJ2-5, with 7 bases fitting TRBD1. The CDR3 has 15 residues. The trim removed 4 bases at V and 2 bases at J, leaving 7 bases unmatched. Looked up from germline, CDR1 is SEHNR and CDR2 is FQNEAQ (reference sequence). The CDR3 here is CASSSGQSQQETQYF. CDR3 bases: TGTGCCAGCAGCTCGGGACAGTCCCAACAAGAGACCCAGTACTTC.

CDR3 sequence: CAWSFRAGEQYF. The CDR3 DNA follows: TGTGCCTGGAGTTTCAGGGCAGGGGAGCAGTACTTC. The chain is built from TRBV30 and TRBJ2-7; D possibly corresponds to TRBD1 (5 bases). CDR1 and CDR2 (germline): GTSNPN, SVGIG (reference sequence). Trimming pared 2 bases from V and 7 bases from J, leaving 12 bases between. The CDR3 sequence is 12 residues long.

The rearrangement uses TRBV30 and TRBJ1-5; D not resolved. Trimming pared 2 bases from V and 9 bases from J, leaving 17 bases between. The CDR3 runs 14 residues. Germline CDR1 GTSNPN, CDR2 SVGIG (reference sequence). The CDR3 loop is CAWSRRTGDPPQHF. The CDR3 nucleotides are TGTGCCTGGAGTCGAAGGACCGGGGATCCGCCCCAGCATTTT.

CDR3 residues: CASSTTGDTEAFF. The CDR3 bases are TGTGCCAGCAGCACTACAGGGGACACTGAAGCTTTCTTT. The J gene is TRBJ1-1, the V gene TRBV6-5; TRBD1 aligns across 7 bases. The CDR3 contains 13 residues. Germline trimming cut 6 bases from V and 3 bases from J; bases unmatched to any gene: 4. CDR1 is MNHEY and CDR2 is SVGAGI in the germline V gene.

The rearrangement links TRBV30 to TRBJ1-5; TRBD1 is a possible D gene (5 bases). CDR3 length equals 12 residues. Germline-derived CDR1 and CDR2 are GTSNPN and SVGIG (reference sequence). The V end was cut by 3 bases, the J end by 8 bases, with 11 bases between. The chain's CDR3 is CAWSGGMKPQHF. CDR3 sequence (DNA): TGTGCCTGGAGCGGGGGAATGAAGCCCCAGCATTTT.

The chain employs TRBV5-1 and TRBJ2-7; 8 bases match TRBD2. The CDR3 totals 15 residues. Trimming cost V 2 bases and J 1 base; bases outside gene matches: 5. Germline V lookup: CDR1 SGHRS, CDR2 YFSETQ. In nucleotides, the CDR3 is TGCGCCAGCAGCTTAAATAGCGGGGCATCCTACGAGCAGTACTTC. It translates to CASSLNSGASYEQYF.

This chain uses TRBV30 with TRBJ2-3; D may be TRBD1 (6 bases). V shed 0 bases and J shed 0 bases, with 10 bases lying between them. The CDR3 is 15 amino acids. Germline assignment: CDR1 GTSNPN and CDR2 SVGIG (reference sequence). CDR3 sequence (DNA): TGTGCCTGGAGTGTACAGGGAACTAGCACAGATACGCAGTATTTT. Translated: CAWSVQGTSTDTQYF.

The chain recombines TRBV29-1 with TRBJ2-7; 7 bases line up with TRBD1. CDR3 length: 14 amino acids. With 0 bases clipped from V and 1 base from J, the junction kept 3 bases outside the gene matches. Germline-derived CDR1 and CDR2 are SQVTM and ANQGSEA. This CDR3 reads CSVEEQQGSYEQYF. The CDR3 DNA is TGCAGCGTTGAAGAACAACAGGGGTCCTACGAGCAGTACTTC.

The V gene is TRBV4-2, the J gene TRBJ2-3; 14 nucleotides agree with TRBD2. The V and J ends lost 8 bases and 5 bases, in that order; junction bases with no gene match: 3. From germline, CDR1 is LGHNA and CDR2 YNFKEQ. This CDR3 contains 14 residues. CDR3 sequence: CASRLAGGKDTQYF. Written as DNA, the CDR3 is TGTGCCAGCCGACTAGCGGGAGGGAAAGATACGCAGTATTTT.

For the CDR3, the DNA is TGCAGCGCGGTTAATTACTACGAGCAGTACTTC. Encoded protein: CSAVNYYEQYF. The rearrangement links TRBV29-1 to TRBJ2-7; the D is unclear. The CDR3 is 11 residues long. Germline lookup yields CDR1 SQVTM and CDR2 ANQGSEA. Between the trimmed V and J ends, which lost 7 bases and 3 bases, there was a span of 10 bases.

The chain combines TRBV5-1 with TRBJ2-7; 10 bases fit TRBD1. The V gene's germline CDR1 is SGHRS and CDR2 YFSETQ. The CDR3 extends over 14 amino acids. Germline trimming cut 7 bases from V and 4 bases from J; bases unmatched to any gene: 8. CDR3 in DNA: TGCGCCAGCGGCACTGGGACAGGGGAGTACGAGCAGTACTTC. Translated: CASGTGTGEYEQYF.

This sequence joins TRBV7-8 and TRBJ2-1; the match to TRBD2 covers 11 bases. Germline V gene sequence: CDR1 SGHVS, CDR2 FQNEAQ. Trimming cost V 5 bases and J 5 bases; bases outside gene matches: 8. This CDR3 spans 16 amino acids. As DNA, the CDR3 is TGTGCCAGCAGCGAAAGACTAGCGGGACGAAACAATGAGCAGTTCTTC. Amino acid sequence: CASSERLAGRNNEQFF.

V usage is TRBV27 and J usage is TRBJ2-7; D is perhaps TRBD1 (5 bases). The CDR3 extends over 14 amino acids. V gave up 5 bases and J gave up 3 bases, with 14 bases separating them. CDR1 MNHEY and CDR2 SMNVEV come from the germline V gene (reference sequence). CDR3 protein: CASSPLRDYYEQYF. The CDR3 DNA sequence: TGTGCCAGCAGTCCGCTCAGGGATTACTACGAGCAGTACTTC.